The 8 T cell receptor beta chains given below trace back to one sample, sequenced in a study of blood T cell repertoires in COVID-19. Sequencing used immunoSEQ multiplex PCR; TCRdb keeps in-frame clones, though not all of them. The sample lists 250,000 to 350,000 clones; more than 70% were seen once. Sequencing was done on a sample of peripheral blood. The receptors come from a woman aged 45-65 years with acute or convalescent COVID-19.

This rearrangement joins TRBV5-4 to TRBJ2-2; TRBD2 matches at 11 bases. The CDR3 has 16 amino acids. The trim removed 2 bases at V and 5 bases at J, leaving 5 bases unmatched. Germline V gene data show CDR1 as SGHNT and CDR2 as YYREEE (reference sequence). In DNA, the CDR3 is TGTGCCAGCAGCTTAATGATAGCGGGGGGGACCGGGGAGCTGTTTTTT. It translates to CASSLMIAGGTGELFF.

The genes are TRBV2 and TRBJ2-6; D remains ambiguous. The CDR3 contains 15 residues. The V end lost 4 bases, the J end lost 4 bases, and 11 bases lay between the germline ends. Germline loops: CDR1 SNHLY, CDR2 FYNNEI. This chain's CDR3 is CASSAARFGANVLTF. The CDR3 nucleotides read TGTGCCAGCAGTGCCGCCCGGTTCGGGGCCAACGTCCTGACTTTC.

The chain links TRBV12-5 to TRBJ2-5; D is uncertain. Trimming removed 2 bases at V and 5 bases at J, with 6 bases between. Germline assignment: CDR1 LGHNT and CDR2 FRNRAP. This CDR3 has 12 residues. CDR3 coding DNA: TGTGCTAGTGGTTTGTCCGGGGAGACCCAGTACTTC. As protein: CASGLSGETQYF.

The chain carries TRBV18 and TRBJ1-1, with D uncertain. Germline V gives CDR1 KGHSH, CDR2 LQKENI. V lost 3 bases to trimming and J lost 4 bases, with 9 bases between them. This CDR3 is 13 amino acids long. The CDR3 sequence is CASSPETVTEAFF. DNA of the CDR3: TGTGCCAGCTCACCCGAGACTGTCACTGAAGCTTTCTTT.

The rearrangement joins TRBV2 to TRBJ2-4; TRBD2 matches at 7 bases. This CDR3 region has 15 residues. Trimming removed 4 bases from V and 8 bases from J; junction bases left unmatched: 11. Germline V CDR1 and CDR2: SNHLY, FYNNEI. The CDR3 DNA sequence: TGTGCCAGCAGTGGTCCTAGCGGCTTTAGGTACATTCAGTACTTC. This codes for CASSGPSGFRYIQYF.

The chain employs TRBV28 and TRBJ1-3, with D unresolved. CDR1 and CDR2 from the germline V gene are MDHEN and SYDVKM. This CDR3 spans 14 amino acids. Trimming took off 11 bases at V and 4 bases at J, with 18 bases between the two ends. The CDR3 region is CASTPLLTGNTIYF. CDR3 nucleotides: TGTGCCTCTACCCCCCTTCTTACCGGAAACACCATATATTTT.

The CDR3 region has the DNA TGTGCCAGCAGTTACAGGGCTTCACCCCTCCACTTT. Translating it yields CASSYRASPLHF. V gene TRBV12-3 or TRBV12-4 combines with J gene TRBJ1-6; weak D call: TRBD1 (6 bases). The CDR3 sequence is 12 residues long. The V end lost 4 bases, the J end lost 9 bases, and 7 bases lay between the germline ends.

The chain is built from TRBV5-4 and TRBJ1-2, with D maybe TRBD1 (5 bases). Per germline, CDR1 SGHNT and CDR2 YYREEE (reference sequence). The CDR3 consists of 16 residues. Trimming took off 4 bases at V and 4 bases at J, with 20 bases between the two ends. The CDR3 nucleotides are TGTGCCAGCAGCGACACCCTGGGCAGGGTGATCTATGGCTACACCTTC. It translates to CASSDTLGRVIYGYTF.